The 10 T cell receptor beta chains given below trace back to one sample, sequenced in a study of T cell repertoires in cytomegalovirus infection. From the reads, TCRdb called clonotypes with MiXCR, one entry per CDR3 protein. The sample contains 900,000 to 950,000 distinct CDR3 sequences, under 40% of which appear only once. No antigens are known for them. The starting material was cultured CD8+ T cells from PBMCs, obtained from culture after CMV antigen stimulation. Source of these receptors: a human donor in good health (CMV status not recorded). Some clones in this sample may be carry-over from other donors' samples.

This clonotype came up a few times. V gene TRBV28 combines with J gene TRBJ2-2; D may correspond to TRBD1 or TRBD2 (6 bases each). CDR3 size: 15 residues. Germline lookup yields CDR1 MDHEN and CDR2 SYDVKM. V lost 7 bases, J lost 6 bases, and 18 bases lay in between. The CDR3 loop reads CASTTRGLGAGELFF. Written as DNA, the CDR3 is TGTGCCAGCACCACCCGGGGGCTCGGGGCCGGGGAGCTGTTTTTT.

As DNA, the CDR3 is TGTGCCAGCAGCTCCTGGACGGGGGAAGAGACCCAGTACTTC. As protein: CASSSWTGEETQYF. This chain connects TRBV7-9 to TRBJ2-5; TRBD2 is a possible D gene (6 bases). Trimming stripped 4 bases from V and 3 bases from J, with 12 bases between. Germline CDR1 SEHNR, CDR2 FQNEAQ (reference sequence). This CDR3 spans 14 amino acids.

The chain joins TRBV9 to TRBJ1-1; 9 bases map to TRBD1. CDR1 is SGDLS, CDR2 YYNGEE, per germline. Unmatched junction bases numbered 15, after V lost 4 bases and J lost 8 bases. This CDR3 comprises 16 residues. CDR3 DNA: TGTGCCAGCAGCCAAAACCGGGACAGGGACCCCCTGGAAGCTTTCTTT. Translating gives CASSQNRDRDPLEAFF.

For this clonotype: This sequence may be a read error, since a much larger clone differs from it by one base. J is TRBJ2-3 and V is TRBV11-2; D might be TRBD2 (5 bases). The V end was cut by 5 bases, the J end by 6 bases, with 21 bases between. Germline V CDR1 and CDR2: SGHAT, FQNNGV. There are 16 residues in the CDR3. The CDR3 DNA is TGTGCCAGCAGCATGGAGGACTTAACATTCGGTGATACGCAGTATTTT. Protein sequence: CASSMEDLTFGDTQYF.

This clonotype was seen ten or more times. This rearrangement joins TRBV6-1 to TRBJ1-1; D is undetermined. CDR3 size: 14 residues. The germline V and J ends were trimmed by 2 bases and 0 bases, with 7 bases remaining between them. Germline CDR1 is MNHNS and CDR2 is SASEGT. The CDR3 reads CASSEFSLNTEAFF. CDR3 DNA: TGTGCCAGCAGTGAATTTTCCCTGAACACTGAAGCTTTCTTT.

V usage is TRBV20-1 and J usage is TRBJ2-3, with 13 bases matching TRBD2. Germline loops: CDR1 DFQATT, CDR2 SNEGSKA (reference sequence). The CDR3 loop spans 18 amino acids. The J segment lost 0 bases and the V segment lost 0 bases, leaving 6 bases of the junction unmatched. CDR3 sequence (DNA): TGCAGTGCTAGAGATAAGACTAGCGGGGGGATTAGCACAGATACGCAGTATTTT. Its protein is CSARDKTSGGISTDTQYF.

As concerns this clonotype: Its ends do not fully match the called genes, so a read error is possible. This chain uses TRBV7-9 with TRBJ2-7; 11 nucleotides agree with TRBD2. The CDR3 has 15 amino acids. Germline-derived CDR1 and CDR2 are SEHNR and FQNEAQ (reference sequence). For the CDR3, the DNA is TGTGCCAACAGCTTACTAGCGGGGGTCTTGAGCGAGCAGTACTTC. Residues: CANSLLAGVLSEQYF.

A few counts support this clonotype. The chain is built from TRBV29-1 and TRBJ1-4, with D maybe TRBD1 (6 bases). The CDR3 sequence is 13 residues long. The germline V and J ends were trimmed by 4 bases and 7 bases, with 13 bases remaining between them. Germline V lookup: CDR1 SQVTM, CDR2 ANQGSEA. CDR3 amino acids: CSVGGQGIEKLFF. CDR3 DNA: TGCAGCGTTGGTGGGCAGGGGATTGAAAAACTGTTTTTT.

This clonotype was detected only a few times. The CDR3 reads CASSPLGQGNTEAFF. The CDR3 DNA follows: TGTGCCAGCAGTCCCCTCGGACAGGGGAACACTGAAGCTTTCTTT. This rearrangement joins TRBV28 to TRBJ1-1; 8 nucleotides align to TRBD1. The CDR3 runs 15 residues. CDR1 and CDR2 (germline): MDHEN, SYDVKM. The V gene end was trimmed by 5 bases and the J gene end by 1 base; junction bases not matched to a gene: 6.

There are a few counts of this clonotype. V gene TRBV4-3 combines with J gene TRBJ2-5; possible D gene TRBD1, 5 bases. The CDR3 runs 15 residues. Germline V lookup: CDR1 LGHNA, CDR2 YSLEER. Trimming removed 0 bases from V and 4 bases from J, with 12 bases in between. The CDR3 bases are TGCGCCAGCAGCCAAGATCTGGCAGGGTCAGAGACCCAGTACTTC. Encoded protein: CASSQDLAGSETQYF.